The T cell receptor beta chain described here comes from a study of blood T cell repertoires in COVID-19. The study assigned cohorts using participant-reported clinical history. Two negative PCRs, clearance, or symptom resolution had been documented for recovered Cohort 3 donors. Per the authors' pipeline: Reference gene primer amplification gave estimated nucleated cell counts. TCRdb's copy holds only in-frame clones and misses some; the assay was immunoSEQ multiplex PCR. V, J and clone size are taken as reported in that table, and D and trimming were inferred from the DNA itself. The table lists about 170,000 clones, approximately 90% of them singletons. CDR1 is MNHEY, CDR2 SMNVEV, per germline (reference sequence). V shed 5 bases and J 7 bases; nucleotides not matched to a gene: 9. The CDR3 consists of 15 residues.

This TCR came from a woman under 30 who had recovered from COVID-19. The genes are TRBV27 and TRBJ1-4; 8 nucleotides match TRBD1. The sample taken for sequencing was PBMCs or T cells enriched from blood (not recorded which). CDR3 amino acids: CASSARDRIPEKLFF. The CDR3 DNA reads TGTGCCAGCAGTGCCCGGGACAGGATTCCTGAAAAACTGTTTTTT.